The 10 T cell receptor beta chains below were found in one sample sequenced in a study of blood T cell repertoires in COVID-19. Repertoires were generated with immunoSEQ multiplex PCR, while TCRdb's copy carries only in-frame clones and drops some. The sample holds approximately 180,000 clones, about 79% seen once. The sequencing sample was made of peripheral blood. The receptors were gathered from a woman aged 65 to 85 with acute or convalescent COVID-19.

J is TRBJ2-5 and V is TRBV4-1; 13 nucleotides match TRBD2. Germline CDR1 is MGHRA and CDR2 is YSYEKL. This CDR3 is built from 21 residues. The ends lost 1 base at V and 0 bases at J; junction bases unmatched: 14. The chain's CDR3 is CASSQVFGTSGTLLYQETQYF. Written as DNA, the CDR3 is TGCGCCAGCAGCCAAGTTTTCGGGACTAGCGGGACCCTTTTGTACCAAGAGACCCAGTACTTC.

This sequence joins TRBV24-1 and TRBJ2-1; TRBD1 matches at 7 bases. This CDR3 has 14 residues. Germline values: CDR1 KGHDR, CDR2 SFDVKD. V lost 5 bases and J lost 4; bases outside the gene matches: 4. For the CDR3, the DNA is TGTGCCACCAGTGGCTACAGGGGATACAATGAGCAGTTCTTC. This encodes CATSGYRGYNEQFF.

V gene TRBV4-2 combines with J gene TRBJ2-1, with 7 bases matching TRBD2. The CDR3 has 14 residues. V was clipped by 5 bases and J by 1 base; unmatched bases: 2. The V gene's germline CDR1 is LGHNA and CDR2 YNFKEQ. CDR3 sequence: CASSGRGSYNEQFF. The DNA of the CDR3 is TGTGCCAGCAGCGGGCGGGGGTCCTACAATGAGCAGTTCTTC.

This clone was found once. The V and J genes are TRBV28 and TRBJ2-7, with TRBD2 matching 8 bases. In germline, CDR1 is MDHEN, CDR2 SYDVKM. This CDR3 has 16 residues. Unmatched junction bases numbered 11, after V lost 7 bases and J lost 0 bases. CDR3: CASTPGGGGGSYEQYF. The CDR3 DNA reads as TGTGCCAGCACCCCCGGGGGGGGAGGGGGCTCCTACGAGCAGTACTTC.

The J gene is TRBJ2-1, the V gene TRBV20-1; D is undetermined. Trimming stripped 3 bases from V and 4 bases from J, with 10 bases between. The germline V gene encodes CDR1 DFQATT and CDR2 SNEGSKA (reference sequence). The CDR3 loop spans 13 amino acids. The CDR3 DNA follows: TGCAGTGCTAGTTCGGTTACTTACAATGAGCAGTTCTTC. It encodes CSASSVTYNEQFF.

The chain recombines TRBV3-1 (or the pseudogene TRBV3-2) with TRBJ1-2; D is perhaps TRBD1 (5 bases). The length of the CDR3 is 15 residues. Per the germline V gene, CDR1 is LGHDT and CDR2 is YNNKEL (reference sequence). V lost 0 bases and J 8 bases, leaving 16 bases between the germline ends. In nucleotides, the CDR3 is TGTGCCAGCAGCCAAGATGTCGGAGGGGCAGGCGGCTACACCTTC. Residues: CASSQDVGGAGGYTF.

The genes are TRBV12-5 and TRBJ2-2; 8 bases fit TRBD2. V trimming: 0 bases; J trimming: 3 bases; junction bases outside the gene matches: 6. Germline loops: CDR1 LGHNT, CDR2 FRNRAP. This CDR3 contains 17 residues. The CDR3 coding sequence is TGTGCTAGTGGTTTGGTACGGAGCGGGAGCTACACCGGGGAGCTGTTTTTT. This gives the protein CASGLVRSGSYTGELFF.

This rearrangement joins TRBV30 to TRBJ2-7, with 15 bases fitting TRBD2. After removal of 2 bases from V and 6 bases from J, the junction contained 2 bases not matched to a gene. The germline V gene encodes CDR1 GTSNPN and CDR2 SVGIG (reference sequence). CDR3 length equals 14 residues. The CDR3 here is CAWSRTSGRGEQYF. The CDR3 nucleotides are TGTGCCTGGAGTAGGACTAGCGGGAGGGGCGAGCAGTACTTC.

The chain uses TRBV19 and TRBJ1-1; the D is unclear. The CDR3 consists of 13 residues. Trimming removed 3 bases at V and 0 bases at J, with 5 bases between. The germline gives CDR1 LNHDA, CDR2 SQIVND (reference sequence). The CDR3 sequence is CASSITVNTEAFF. For the CDR3, the DNA is TGTGCCAGTAGTATCACAGTGAACACTGAAGCTTTCTTT.

This rearrangement joins TRBV10-3 to TRBJ2-7, with TRBD1 as a possible D gene (6 bases). The CDR3 loop spans 14 amino acids. Trimming left V 3 bases short and J 5 bases short, with 14 bases between. Germline V gene sequence: CDR1 ENHRY, CDR2 SYGVKD. CDR3 bases: TGTGCCATCAGTGAAAGTAACTCAGGGGACGAGCAGTACTTC. Its translation: CAISESNSGDEQYF.